This TCR beta chain emerged from a study of tumor-infiltrating lymphocytes in localized non-small cell lung cancer. The wider study: Patients included smokers and never-smokers with various histologies, some sampled after neoadjuvant chemotherapy. Findings and limits, study-wide: T-cell fraction did not differ between immunotypes IM1 and IM2. Compared with uninvolved lung, tumors showed higher T cell infiltration by TCRbeta sequencing. Not all patients were TCR sequenced, owing to tissue quantity.

The CDR3 length is 13 residues. V lost 7 bases and J 2 bases, leaving 14 bases between the germline ends. In germline, CDR1 is SQVTM, CDR2 ANQGSEA. Regarding this clone: Its specificity is not known.

TCRdb's table, derived via immunoSEQ multiplex PCR, lists solely in-frame clones and lacks some. The sample shows about 12,000 clones, roughly 76% of them seen only once. The rearrangement links TRBV29-1 to TRBJ1-2; D may be TRBD1 (6 bases). This clonotype was sampled from a human donor with non-small cell lung cancer. Sequencing input: uninvolved lung tissue not adjacent to the tumor. The CDR3 DNA follows: TGCAGCGCCTCGGGGGGGCTCAACTATGGCTACACCTTC. This encodes CSASGGLNYGYTF.